This T cell receptor beta chain was observed in a study of blood T cell repertoires in COVID-19. V was cut by 1 base and J by 6 bases, with 9 bases left in between. Per the germline V gene, CDR1 is LGHNA and CDR2 is YNFKEQ. The CDR3 has 14 residues. Recovery meant two consecutive negative NP/OP PCR tests, professional clearance, or resolved symptoms. Libraries were prepared by immunoSEQ multiplex PCR; TCRdb keeps only in-frame clonotypes and omits some of them. The data hold 300,000 to 350,000 clones, with around 90% observed a single time. V and J are TRBV4-2 and TRBJ1-4; perhaps TRBD1 as D (5 bases). What was sequenced was PBMCs or T cells enriched from blood (not recorded which). The receptor's source is a man aged 30-40 years who had recovered from COVID-19. The DNA of the CDR3 is TGTGCCAGCAGCCAAGGTTTAGGGGATGAAAAACTGTTTTTT. This translates into CASSQGLGDEKLFF.